Included here is one TCR beta chain sequence, with context. Its antigen is undetermined. The CDR3 length is 14 residues. The germline CDR1 and CDR2 sequences are SGHRS and YFSETQ. With V trimmed by 3 bases and J by 3 bases, 3 bases remained unmatched. The entry originates in a study of cytomegalovirus exposure and HLA in healthy donors. The primer mix had 60 Vbeta and 13 Jbeta primers. Produced via immunoSEQ multiplex PCR; TCRdb's table is partial and in-frame only. This sample contains about 190,000 clones. General study findings and limits: Cytomegalovirus association was listed for 170 or so TCR beta chains. In a later analysis, V- and J-gene trimming of beta chains associated with a DCLRE1C missense variant, replicated independently.

This chain connects TRBV5-1 to TRBJ1-1; 9 bases line up with TRBD1. The sequencing sample was made of PBMCs. The receptor comes from a woman aged 25 to 39 in good health and CMV-seropositive. The CDR3 DNA reads TGCGCCAGCAGCTCCGGGACAGGGTACACTGAAGCTTTCTTT. This encodes CASSSGTGYTEAFF.